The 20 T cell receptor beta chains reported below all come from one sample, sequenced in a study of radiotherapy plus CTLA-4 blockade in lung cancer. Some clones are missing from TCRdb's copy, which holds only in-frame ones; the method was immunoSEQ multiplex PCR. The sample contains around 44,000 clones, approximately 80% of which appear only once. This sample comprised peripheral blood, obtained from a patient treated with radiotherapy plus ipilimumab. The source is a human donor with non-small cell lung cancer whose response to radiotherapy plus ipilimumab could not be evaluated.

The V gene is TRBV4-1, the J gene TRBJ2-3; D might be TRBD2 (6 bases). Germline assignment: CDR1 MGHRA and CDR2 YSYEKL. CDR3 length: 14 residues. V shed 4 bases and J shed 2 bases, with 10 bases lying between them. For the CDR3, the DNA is TGCGCCAGCAGCCGACCGGGGGTCACAGATACGCAGTATTTT. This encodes CASSRPGVTDTQYF.

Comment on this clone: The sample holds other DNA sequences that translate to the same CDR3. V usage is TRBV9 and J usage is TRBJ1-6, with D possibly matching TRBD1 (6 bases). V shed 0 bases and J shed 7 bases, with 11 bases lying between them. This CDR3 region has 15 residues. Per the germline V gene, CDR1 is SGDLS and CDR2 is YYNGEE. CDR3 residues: CASSVAGVGNSPLHF. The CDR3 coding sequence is TGTGCCAGCAGCGTAGCAGGGGTCGGGAATTCACCCCTCCACTTT. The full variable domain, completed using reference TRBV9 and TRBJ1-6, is DSGVTQTPKHLITATGQRVTLRCSPRSGDLSVYWYQQSLDQGLQFLIQYYNGEERAKGNILERFSAQQFPDLHSELNLSSLELGDSALYFCASSVAGVGNSPLHFGNGTRLTVT.

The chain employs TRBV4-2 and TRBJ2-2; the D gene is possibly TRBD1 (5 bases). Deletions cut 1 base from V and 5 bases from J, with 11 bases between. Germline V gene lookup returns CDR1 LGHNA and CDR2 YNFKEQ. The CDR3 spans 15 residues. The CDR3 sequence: CASSQGAGPTGELFF. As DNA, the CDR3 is TGTGCCAGCAGCCAAGGGGCAGGGCCGACCGGGGAGCTGTTTTTT.

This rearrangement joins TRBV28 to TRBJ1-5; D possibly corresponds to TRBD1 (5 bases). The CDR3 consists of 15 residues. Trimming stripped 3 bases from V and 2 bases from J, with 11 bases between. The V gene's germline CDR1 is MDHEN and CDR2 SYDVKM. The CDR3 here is CASSFIWGGNQPQHF. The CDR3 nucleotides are TGTGCCAGCAGTTTCATCTGGGGGGGCAATCAGCCCCAGCATTTT.

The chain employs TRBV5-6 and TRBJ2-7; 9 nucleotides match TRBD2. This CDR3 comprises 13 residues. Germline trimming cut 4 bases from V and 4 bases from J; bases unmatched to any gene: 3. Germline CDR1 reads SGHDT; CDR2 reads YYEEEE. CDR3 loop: CASSAGGRYEQYF. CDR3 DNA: TGTGCCAGCAGCGCGGGGGGGAGGTACGAGCAGTACTTC.

CDR3 sequence: CASSNPGHPYNEQFF. The CDR3 nucleotides are TGCGCCAGCAGCAACCCGGGACACCCTTACAATGAGCAGTTCTTC. The chain carries TRBV4-1 and TRBJ2-1, with a weak D call TRBD1 (6 bases). This CDR3 contains 15 residues. The germline gives CDR1 MGHRA, CDR2 YSYEKL. V shed 5 bases and J shed 4 bases, with 15 bases lying between them.

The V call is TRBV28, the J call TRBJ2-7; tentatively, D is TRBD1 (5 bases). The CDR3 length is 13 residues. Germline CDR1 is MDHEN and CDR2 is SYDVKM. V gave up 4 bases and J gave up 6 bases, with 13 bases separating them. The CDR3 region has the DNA TGTGCCAGCAGTTCCACGACAGTCAGCGAGCAGTACTTC. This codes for CASSSTTVSEQYF.

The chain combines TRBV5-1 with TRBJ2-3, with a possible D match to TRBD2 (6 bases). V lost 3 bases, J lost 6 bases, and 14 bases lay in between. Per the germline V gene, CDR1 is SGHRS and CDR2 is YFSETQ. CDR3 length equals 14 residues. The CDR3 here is CASSSTGVKDTQYF. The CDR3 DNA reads TGCGCCAGCAGCTCGACGGGAGTAAAGGATACGCAGTATTTT.

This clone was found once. CDR3 sequence: CASSLLSVGDYEQYF. In DNA form, the CDR3 reads TGTGCCAGCTCACTTTTGTCGGTAGGGGACTACGAGCAGTACTTC. The chain joins TRBV18 to TRBJ2-7, with D perhaps TRBD1 (5 bases). The CDR3 contains 15 residues. Germline V lookup: CDR1 KGHSH, CDR2 LQKENI. Trimming took off 4 bases at V and 3 bases at J, with 16 bases between the two ends.

CDR3 in amino acids: CASSLTSGVYNEQFF. The CDR3 region has the DNA TGTGCCAGCAGCTTGACTAGCGGGGTTTACAATGAGCAGTTCTTC. The chain combines TRBV11-1 with TRBJ2-1; 11 bases fit TRBD2. V dropped 3 bases and J dropped 4; count of bases not matched to a gene: 2. The CDR3 is 15 amino acids. Germline values: CDR1 SGHAT, CDR2 FQDESV (reference sequence).

The CDR3 sequence: CASSVGWGGQETQYF. In nucleotides, the CDR3 is TGTGCCAGCAGTGTAGGGTGGGGGGGCCAAGAGACCCAGTACTTC. The chain links TRBV2 to TRBJ2-5; 7 bases line up with TRBD2. The V and J ends lost 4 bases and 1 base, in that order; junction bases with no gene match: 6. Germline V gives CDR1 SNHLY, CDR2 FYNNEI. This CDR3 contains 15 residues.

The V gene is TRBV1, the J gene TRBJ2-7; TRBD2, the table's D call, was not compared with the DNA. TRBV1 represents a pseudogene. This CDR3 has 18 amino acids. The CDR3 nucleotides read TGCACCAGCAGCCAAGATACGGGGAGGGCCGGGGCTCCATACGAGCAGTACTTC. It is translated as CTSSQDTGRAGAPYEQYF.

The CDR3 DNA sequence: TGTGCCTGGAGTGTACTGTCTAGCGGGGGCTACAATGAGCAGTTCTTC. Protein: CAWSVLSSGGYNEQFF. The rearrangement uses TRBV30 and TRBJ2-1, with TRBD2 matching over 10 bases. J was trimmed by 3 bases and V by 0 bases; bases with no gene match: 5. The CDR3 spans 16 residues. The germline gives CDR1 GTSNPN, CDR2 SVGIG (reference sequence).

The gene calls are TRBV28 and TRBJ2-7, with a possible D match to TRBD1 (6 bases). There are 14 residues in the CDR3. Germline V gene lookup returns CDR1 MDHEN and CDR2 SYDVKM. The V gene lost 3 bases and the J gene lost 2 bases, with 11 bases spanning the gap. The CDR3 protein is CASSLGQGPYEQYF. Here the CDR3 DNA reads TGTGCCAGCAGTTTGGGTCAGGGGCCCTACGAGCAGTACTTC.

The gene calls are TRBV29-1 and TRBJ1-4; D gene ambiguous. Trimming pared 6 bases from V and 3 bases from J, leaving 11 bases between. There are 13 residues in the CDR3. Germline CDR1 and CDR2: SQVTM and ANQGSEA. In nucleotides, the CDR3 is TGCAGCGTCCTCGCGGCTTCTAATGAAAAACTGTTTTTT. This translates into CSVLAASNEKLFF.

CDR3 sequence: CATSRTGFLFTGELFF. For the CDR3, the DNA is TGTGCCACCAGCAGAACAGGGTTTCTGTTTACCGGGGAGCTGTTTTTT. The chain links TRBV15 to TRBJ2-2; the D gene is possibly TRBD1 (6 bases). The CDR3 runs to 16 residues. Per the germline V gene, CDR1 is LNHNV and CDR2 is YYDKDF (reference sequence). Trimming took 2 bases from V and 5 from J, leaving 15 bases between them.

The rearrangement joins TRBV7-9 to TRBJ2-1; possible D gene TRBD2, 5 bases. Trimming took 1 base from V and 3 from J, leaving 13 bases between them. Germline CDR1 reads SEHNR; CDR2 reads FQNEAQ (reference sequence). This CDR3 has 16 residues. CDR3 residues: CASSLEGSGLYNEQFF. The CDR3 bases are TGTGCCAGCAGCTTAGAGGGCAGCGGCCTCTACAATGAGCAGTTCTTC.

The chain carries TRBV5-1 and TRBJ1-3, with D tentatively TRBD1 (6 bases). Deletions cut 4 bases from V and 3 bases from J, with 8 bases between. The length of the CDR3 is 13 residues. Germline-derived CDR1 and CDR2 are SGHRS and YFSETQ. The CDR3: CASSLRGGNTIYF. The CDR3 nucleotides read TGCGCCAGCAGCCTCAGGGGTGGAAACACCATATATTTT.

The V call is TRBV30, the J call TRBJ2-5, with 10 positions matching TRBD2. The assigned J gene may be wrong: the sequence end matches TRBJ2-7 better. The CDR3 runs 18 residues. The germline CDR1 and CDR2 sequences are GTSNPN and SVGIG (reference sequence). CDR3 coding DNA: TGTGCCTGGAGTGGTTTACTAGCGGGGAAACCTAGCTCCTACGAGCAGTACTTC. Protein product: CAWSGLLAGKPSSYEQYF.

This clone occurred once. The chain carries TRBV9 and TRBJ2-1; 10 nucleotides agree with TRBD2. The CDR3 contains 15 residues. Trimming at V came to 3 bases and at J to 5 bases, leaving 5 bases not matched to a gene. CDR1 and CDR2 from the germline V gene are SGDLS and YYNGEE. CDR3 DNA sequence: TGTGCCAGCAGCGCTCCTAGCGGGGGCAACAATGAGCAGTTCTTC. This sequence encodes CASSAPSGGNNEQFF.